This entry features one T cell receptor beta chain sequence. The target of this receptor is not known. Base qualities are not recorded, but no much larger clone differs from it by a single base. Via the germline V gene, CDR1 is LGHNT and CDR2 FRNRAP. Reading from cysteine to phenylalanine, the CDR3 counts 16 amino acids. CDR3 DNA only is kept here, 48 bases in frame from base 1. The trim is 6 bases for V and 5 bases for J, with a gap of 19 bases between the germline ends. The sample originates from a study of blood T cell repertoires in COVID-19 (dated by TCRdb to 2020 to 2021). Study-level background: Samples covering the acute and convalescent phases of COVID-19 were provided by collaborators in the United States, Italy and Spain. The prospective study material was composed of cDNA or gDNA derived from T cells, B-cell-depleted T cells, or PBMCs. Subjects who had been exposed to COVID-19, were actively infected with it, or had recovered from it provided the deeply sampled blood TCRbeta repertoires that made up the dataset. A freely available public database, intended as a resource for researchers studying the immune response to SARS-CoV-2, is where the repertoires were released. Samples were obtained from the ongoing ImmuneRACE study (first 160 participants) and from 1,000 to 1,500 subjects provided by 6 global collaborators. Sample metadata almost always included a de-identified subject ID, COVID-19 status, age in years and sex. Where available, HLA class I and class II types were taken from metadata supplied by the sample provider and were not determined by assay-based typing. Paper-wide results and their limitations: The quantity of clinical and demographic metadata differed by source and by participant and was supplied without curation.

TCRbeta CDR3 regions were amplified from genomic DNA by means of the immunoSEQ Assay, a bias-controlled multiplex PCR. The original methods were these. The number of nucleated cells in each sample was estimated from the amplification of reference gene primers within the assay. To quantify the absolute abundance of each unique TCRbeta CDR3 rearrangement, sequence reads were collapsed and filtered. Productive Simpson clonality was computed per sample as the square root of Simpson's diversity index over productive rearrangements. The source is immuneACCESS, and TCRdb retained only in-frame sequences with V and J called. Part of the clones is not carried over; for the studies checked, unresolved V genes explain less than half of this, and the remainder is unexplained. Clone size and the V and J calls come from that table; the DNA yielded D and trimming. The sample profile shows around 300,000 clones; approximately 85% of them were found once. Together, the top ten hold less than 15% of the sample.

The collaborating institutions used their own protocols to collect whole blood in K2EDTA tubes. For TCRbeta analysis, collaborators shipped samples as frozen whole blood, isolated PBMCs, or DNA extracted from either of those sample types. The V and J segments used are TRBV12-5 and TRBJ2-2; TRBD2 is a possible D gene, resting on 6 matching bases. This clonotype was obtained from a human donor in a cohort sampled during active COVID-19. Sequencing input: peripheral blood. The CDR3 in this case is CASGSDGLARTGELFF. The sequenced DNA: TGTGCTAGTGGCTCGGACGGCCTAGCGAGGACCGGGGAGCTGTTTTTT.